The 32 T cell receptor beta chains presented below share a single source sample, sequenced in a study of T cell responses to AZD1222 COVID-19 vaccine. Profiling relied on immunoSEQ multiplex PCR, and the TCRdb table lists in-frame clones only, not all of them. The sample lists over 100,000 clones; 80% to 90% were seen once. Here the sequenced sample was peripheral blood, taken on day 0 of AZD1222 vaccination. All receptors come from an adult in good health.

The chain employs TRBV30 and TRBJ2-2; D gene uncertain. The CDR3 spans 15 residues. V lost 1 base and J lost 2, with 11 bases in between. Germline loops: CDR1 GTSNPN, CDR2 SVGIG (reference sequence). This CDR3 is CAWSEWALNTGELFF. Written as DNA, the CDR3 is TGTGCCTGGAGTGAGTGGGCCCTAAACACCGGGGAGCTGTTTTTT.

This clone was observed a few times. J is TRBJ1-5 and V is TRBV7-6, with 10 nucleotides matching TRBD1. Germline V gene data show CDR1 as SGHVS and CDR2 as FNYEAQ. The CDR3 covers 15 residues. V was pared by 5 bases and J by 4 bases, with 5 bases of the junction left unmatched. In DNA form, the CDR3 reads TGTGCCAGCAGCCAGGACAGGGGGAGGAATCAGCCCCAGCATTTT. Protein: CASSQDRGRNQPQHF. Based on the CDR3 plus reference TRBV7-6 and TRBJ1-5, the full variable domain is GAGVSQSPRYKVTKRGQDVALRCDPISGHVSLYWYRQALGQGPEFLTYFNYEAQQDKSGLPNDRFSAERPEGSISTLTIQRTEQRDSAMYRCASSQDRGRNQPQHFGDGTRLSIL.

The genes are TRBV3-1 (or the pseudogene TRBV3-2) and TRBJ2-3; perhaps TRBD1 as D (5 bases). In germline, CDR1 is LGHDT, CDR2 YNNKEL (reference sequence). The CDR3 has 13 residues. The V end was cut by 8 bases, the J end by 6 bases, with 15 bases between. The CDR3 is CASQGGALDTQYF. DNA for the CDR3: TGTGCCAGCCAAGGTGGGGCCCTGGATACGCAGTATTTT.

Only a few counts were recorded for this clone. V usage is TRBV7-2 and J usage is TRBJ1-2; the match to TRBD1 covers 8 bases. The germline gives CDR1 SGHTA, CDR2 FQGNSA. This CDR3 comprises 13 residues. J lost 6 bases, V lost 5 bases, and 5 bases had no gene match. The CDR3: CASSTGGRNGYTF. CDR3 in DNA: TGTGCCAGCAGCACAGGGGGACGAAATGGCTACACCTTC.

J is TRBJ2-6 and V is TRBV4-2; 11 bases match TRBD2. Germline-derived CDR1 and CDR2 are LGHNA and YNFKEQ. CDR3 length: 17 residues. Trimming at V came to 5 bases and at J to 3 bases, leaving 6 bases not matched to a gene. Written as DNA, the CDR3 is TGTGCCAGCAGCACGGGGGGACTAGCGGATGGGGCCAACGTCCTGACTTTC. This gives the protein CASSTGGLADGANVLTF.

The CDR3 here is CASSPSYGGNTGELFF. In DNA form, the CDR3 reads TGTGCCAGCAGCCCGTCCTACGGGGGGAACACCGGGGAGCTGTTTTTT. The chain employs TRBV7-9 and TRBJ2-2; the D gene is possibly TRBD2 (6 bases). The CDR3 loop spans 16 amino acids. Trimming removed 5 bases at V and 1 base at J, with 14 bases between. Looked up from germline, CDR1 is SEHNR and CDR2 is FQNEAQ (reference sequence).

The chain links TRBV5-1 to TRBJ2-2, with D perhaps TRBD2 (6 bases). The CDR3 runs 15 residues. Germline CDR1 and CDR2: SGHRS and YFSETQ. Trimming shortened V by 2 bases and J by 3 bases, and 11 bases separated the two germline ends. The CDR3 coding sequence is TGCGCCAGCAGCTTTAATAGCGGAGACACCGGGGAGCTGTTTTTT. As protein: CASSFNSGDTGELFF.

This clone was found once. V usage is TRBV20-1 and J usage is TRBJ2-2; D perhaps matches TRBD1 (6 bases). Germline V gives CDR1 DFQATT, CDR2 SNEGSKA (reference sequence). V was pared by 6 bases and J by 8 bases, with 10 bases between. The CDR3 loop spans 11 amino acids. CDR3 nucleotide sequence: TGCAGTGCCGACAGGTGGGGGGAGCTGTTTTTT. Translation gives CSADRWGELFF.

This chain links TRBV7-8 with TRBJ1-2; D remains ambiguous. This CDR3 is built from 14 residues. V was cut by 5 bases and J by 4 bases, with 14 bases left in between. CDR1 is SGHVS and CDR2 is FQNEAQ in the germline V gene. The CDR3: CASSRTYNSYGYTF. The CDR3 DNA reads TGTGCCAGCAGCCGGACGTACAACTCCTATGGCTACACCTTC.

The gene calls are TRBV6-5 and TRBJ1-1; 8 nucleotides agree with TRBD1. Germline V lookup: CDR1 MNHEY, CDR2 SVGAGI. This CDR3 is 15 amino acids long. V was pared by 7 bases and J by 1 base, with 8 bases of the junction left unmatched. This chain's CDR3 is CASTPPGGRNTEAFF. Here the CDR3 DNA reads TGTGCCAGCACCCCTCCAGGGGGCCGGAACACTGAAGCTTTCTTT.

This chain links TRBV7-6 with TRBJ2-3, with 9 bases that match TRBD1. Germline V CDR1 and CDR2: SGHVS, FNYEAQ. The CDR3 runs to 15 residues. Trimming at V came to 6 bases and at J to 3 bases, leaving 7 bases not matched to a gene. CDR3 loop: CASSRDRGRTDTQYF. The CDR3 DNA is TGTGCCAGCAGTCGAGACAGGGGGAGAACAGATACGCAGTATTTT.

This clone appeared a few times. The V and J genes are TRBV9 and TRBJ1-5; weak D call: TRBD1 (6 bases). Germline CDR1 is SGDLS and CDR2 is YYNGEE. This CDR3 is 15 amino acids long. V was pared by 3 bases and J by 2 bases, with 12 bases between. The chain's CDR3 is CASSARGQRNQPQHF. For the CDR3, the DNA is TGTGCCAGCAGCGCACGGGGACAACGCAATCAGCCCCAGCATTTT.

CDR3 sequence: CASSQEGVRSTDTQYF. The CDR3, as DNA: TGCGCCAGCAGCCAAGAGGGGGTGAGAAGCACAGATACGCAGTATTTT. The chain combines TRBV4-3 with TRBJ2-3; D could derive from TRBD1 or TRBD2 (5 bases each). The CDR3 has 16 amino acids. The germline V and J ends were trimmed by 0 bases and 0 bases, with 10 bases remaining between them. Looked up from germline, CDR1 is LGHNA and CDR2 is YSLEER.

V usage is TRBV19 and J usage is TRBJ1-6, with D perhaps matching TRBD1 (6 bases). Trimming took 5 bases from V and 6 from J, leaving 14 bases between them. Germline loops: CDR1 LNHDA, CDR2 SQIVND (reference sequence). CDR3 length: 15 amino acids. CDR3 in DNA: TGTGCCAGTAGTTTCTTGGACAGCCGTAATTCACCCCTCCACTTT. This translates into CASSFLDSRNSPLHF.

This chain joins TRBV19 and TRBJ1-5; 7 nucleotides agree with TRBD1. J gave up 5 bases and V 5 bases, and 3 bases lay outside the gene matches. Germline CDR1 reads LNHDA; CDR2 reads SQIVND (reference sequence). This CDR3 comprises 13 residues. The CDR3 is CASSADRDQPQHF. DNA for the CDR3: TGTGCCAGTAGTGCCGACAGGGATCAGCCCCAGCATTTT.

The count of this clone is one. The chain has TRBV4-2 and TRBJ2-1, with D uncertain. The V and J ends lost 0 bases and 12 bases respectively, with 15 bases between them. The CDR3 sequence is 14 residues long. The V gene's germline CDR1 is LGHNA and CDR2 YNFKEQ. The CDR3 sequence is CASSQELASLGQFF. CDR3 bases: TGTGCCAGCAGCCAAGAGTTAGCTTCCCTTGGGCAGTTCTTC.

This clone came up a few times. J is TRBJ2-3 and V is TRBV5-4; tentative D call: TRBD2 (6 bases). The CDR3 sequence is 15 residues long. Germline loops: CDR1 SGHNT, CDR2 YYREEE (reference sequence). Trimming took off 5 bases at V and 0 bases at J, with 13 bases between the two ends. The CDR3 DNA follows: TGTGCCAGCAGGGACCAGCGGGCTAGCACAGATACGCAGTATTTT. Its protein is CASRDQRASTDTQYF.

The V call is TRBV7-9, the J call TRBJ1-1, with D hard to call. The germline V gene encodes CDR1 SEHNR and CDR2 FQNEAQ (reference sequence). Trimming took 3 bases from V and 7 from J, leaving 21 bases between them. The CDR3 is 16 amino acids. The CDR3 region is CASSFPGSAAPYEAFF. The CDR3 DNA follows: TGTGCCAGCAGCTTCCCCGGGAGCGCAGCTCCCTATGAAGCTTTCTTT.

This sequence joins TRBV9 and TRBJ1-5; D might be TRBD1 (5 bases). CDR1 and CDR2 from the germline V gene are SGDLS and YYNGEE. The CDR3 sequence is 15 residues long. V shed 0 bases and J shed 2 bases, with 9 bases lying between them. The CDR3 nucleotides are TGTGCCAGCAGCGTAGGGGGCGGGGGCAATCAGCCCCAGCATTTT. Its translation is CASSVGGGGNQPQHF.

The chain links TRBV6-5 to TRBJ2-7, with D perhaps matching TRBD2 (7 bases). Looked up from germline, CDR1 is MNHEY and CDR2 is SVGAGI. The CDR3 covers 14 residues. Trimming removed 6 bases at V and 6 bases at J, with 18 bases between. DNA of the CDR3: TGTGCCAGCAGGACAGGATTTACGGGGGGCGAGCAGTACTTC. As protein: CASRTGFTGGEQYF.

The J gene is TRBJ2-7, the V gene TRBV7-3, with 10 bases aligning to TRBD2. Germline values: CDR1 SGHTA, CDR2 FQGTGA. The CDR3 has 15 residues. Trimming at V came to 5 bases and at J to 3 bases, leaving 7 bases not matched to a gene. In nucleotides, the CDR3 is TGTGCCAGCAGCCGCGGGGCTAGCGGGAGCTACGAGCAGTACTTC. Its protein is CASSRGASGSYEQYF. Variable domain in full (rest from reference TRBV7-3 and TRBJ2-7): GAGVSQTPSNKVTEKGKYVELRCDPISGHTALYWYRQSLGQGPEFLIYFQGTGAADDSGLPNDRFFAVRPEGSVSTLKIQRTERGDSAVYLCASSRGASGSYEQYFGPGTRLTVT.

The chain joins TRBV19 to TRBJ2-3; 8 bases map to TRBD1. This CDR3 has 15 amino acids. V lost 3 bases, J lost 1 base, and 3 bases stayed unmatched. Germline CDR1 reads LNHDA; CDR2 reads SQIVND (reference sequence). In nucleotides, the CDR3 is TGTGCCAGTAGTATTGCAGGGGGCGGCACAGATACGCAGTATTTT. Translated: CASSIAGGGTDTQYF.

The chain is built from TRBV28 and TRBJ2-2, with 7 bases fitting TRBD2. This CDR3 has 15 amino acids. Germline V gene lookup returns CDR1 MDHEN and CDR2 SYDVKM. V shed 5 bases and J 2 bases; nucleotides not matched to a gene: 5. CDR3 sequence reads: CASSPLAANTGELFF. Here the CDR3 DNA reads TGTGCCAGCAGTCCCCTAGCGGCCAACACCGGGGAGCTGTTTTTT.

CDR3 amino acids: CASSPGARGEQYF. CDR3 DNA sequence: TGTGCCAGCAGCCCGGGGGCGCGGGGCGAGCAGTACTTC. V gene TRBV7-9 combines with J gene TRBJ2-7; tentatively, D is TRBD1 or TRBD2 (6 bases each). The CDR3 length is 13 residues. The V gene lost 5 bases and the J gene lost 6 bases, with 14 bases spanning the gap. Germline V gene lookup returns CDR1 SEHNR and CDR2 FQNEAQ (reference sequence).

The V and J genes are TRBV6-5 and TRBJ2-3; D gene uncertain. With 4 bases removed from V and 3 bases from J, the gap between germline ends came to 11 bases. Germline V gene sequence: CDR1 MNHEY, CDR2 SVGAGI. The CDR3 length is 14 residues. As DNA, the CDR3 is TGTGCCAGCAGTTTAAATGTGAGAACAGATACGCAGTATTTT. The encoded protein is CASSLNVRTDTQYF.

This chain uses TRBV29-1 with TRBJ2-1, with D possibly TRBD1 on 5 matching bases. V lost 4 bases, J lost 10 bases, and 26 bases lay in between. The length of the CDR3 is 16 residues. The germline gives CDR1 SQVTM, CDR2 ANQGSEA. CDR3 DNA: TGCAGCGTTGGTCCCGGATGGGGCATGTCTACAATCGAGCAGTTCTTC. Protein sequence: CSVGPGWGMSTIEQFF.

The chain uses TRBV12-3 or TRBV12-4 and TRBJ2-1; a possible D gene is TRBD1 (6 bases). With 3 bases removed from V and 7 bases from J, the gap between germline ends came to 7 bases. This CDR3 is built from 12 residues. The CDR3 DNA reads TGTGCCAGCAGTTTGAGGGGGAATGAGCAGTTCTTC. Residues: CASSLRGNEQFF.

J is TRBJ1-1 and V is TRBV10-3, with 8 positions matching TRBD1. V dropped 6 bases and J dropped 4; count of bases not matched to a gene: 4. This CDR3 has 13 amino acids. Germline V gene data show CDR1 as ENHRY and CDR2 as SYGVKD. CDR3 protein: CAIRDREGTEAFF. Here the CDR3 DNA reads TGTGCCATCAGGGACAGGGAGGGCACTGAAGCTTTCTTT.

This clone was counted ten times or more. This chain uses TRBV7-9 with TRBJ1-5; D is possibly TRBD1 (6 bases). The CDR3 has 14 residues. Trimming removed 4 bases at V and 5 bases at J, with 12 bases between. Germline V gene lookup returns CDR1 SEHNR and CDR2 FQNEAQ (reference sequence). The CDR3 here is CASSSQGRDQPQHF. As DNA, the CDR3 is TGTGCCAGCAGCTCACAGGGAAGGGATCAGCCCCAGCATTTT. The whole variable domain, filled in from reference TRBV7-9 and TRBJ1-5, reads DTGVSQNPRHKITKRGQNVTFRCDPISEHNRLYWYRQTLGQGPEFLTYFQNEAQLEKSRLLSDRFSAERPKGSFSTLEIQRTEQGDSAMYLCASSSQGRDQPQHFGDGTRLSIL.

The chain joins TRBV7-2 to TRBJ2-7; D gene ambiguous. Looked up from germline, CDR1 is SGHTA and CDR2 is FQGNSA. Between the trimmed V and J ends, which lost 4 bases and 2 bases, there was a span of 9 bases. The CDR3 has 13 amino acids. Here the CDR3 reads CASSSISAYEQYF. The CDR3 nucleotides read TGTGCCAGCAGCTCTATCAGTGCCTACGAGCAGTACTTC.

This clone came up once. The chain employs TRBV28 and TRBJ1-1; D ambiguous. The CDR3 has 13 residues. The germline V gene encodes CDR1 MDHEN and CDR2 SYDVKM. Trimming removed 1 base from V and 12 bases from J, with 15 bases in between. The CDR3: CASSLSRDLGPFF. CDR3 sequence (DNA): TGTGCCAGCAGTTTATCCAGAGACCTTGGGCCTTTCTTT.

The rearrangement joins TRBV6-1 to TRBJ2-1; possible D gene TRBD1, 6 bases. Trimming removed 0 bases at V and 2 bases at J, with 14 bases between. CDR3 length: 17 residues. Germline values: CDR1 MNHNS, CDR2 SASEGT. The CDR3 loop is CASSEARGRGPYNEQFF. The CDR3, as DNA: TGTGCCAGCAGTGAAGCCCGAGGCAGGGGACCCTACAATGAGCAGTTCTTC.